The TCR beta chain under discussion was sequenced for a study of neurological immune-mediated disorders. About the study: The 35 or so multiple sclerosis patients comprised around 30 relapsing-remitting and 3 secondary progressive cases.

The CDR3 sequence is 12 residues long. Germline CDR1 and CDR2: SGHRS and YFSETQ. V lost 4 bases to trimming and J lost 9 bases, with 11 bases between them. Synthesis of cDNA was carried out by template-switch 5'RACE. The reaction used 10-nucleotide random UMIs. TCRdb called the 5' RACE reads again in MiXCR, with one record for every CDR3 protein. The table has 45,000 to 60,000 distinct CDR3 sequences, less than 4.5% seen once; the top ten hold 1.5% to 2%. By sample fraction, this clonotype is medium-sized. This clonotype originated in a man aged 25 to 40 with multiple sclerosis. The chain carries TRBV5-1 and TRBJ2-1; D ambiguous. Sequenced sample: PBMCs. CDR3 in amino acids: CASSPVGREQFF. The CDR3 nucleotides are TGCGCCAGCAGCCCGGTAGGGCGTGAGCAGTTCTTC.